A selection of T cell receptor beta chains follows, all from one sample in a study of blood T cell repertoires in COVID-19. Clones were read by immunoSEQ multiplex PCR, and TCRdb kept only the in-frame ones, dropping some. The repertoire holds 150,000 or so clones, with 84% as singletons. Sequenced input: peripheral blood. Receptors originate from a man in his forties who had recovered from COVID-19. The CDR3 runs from the conserved cysteine through the conserved F or W. The D gene is left open where the match is weak. A row's size may be missing; if present it is once, few, many or a size class.

clone_size: .; j_call: TRBJ2-3; d_call: TRBD2; v_call: TRBV6-5; cdr3_aa: CASSISGIDTDTQYF; cdr3_nt: TGTGCCAGCAGTATTAGCGGGATAGATACAGATACGCAGTATTTT
clone_size: few; j_call: TRBJ1-4; d_call: TRBD1; v_call: TRBV7-2; cdr3_aa: CASSSPRGGTDEKLFF; cdr3_nt: TGTGCCAGCAGCTCCCCTCGGGGCGGGACAGATGAAAAACTGTTTTTT
clone_size: .; j_call: TRBJ2-2; d_call: TRBD1; v_call: TRBV6-2/TRBV6-3; cdr3_aa: CASSQSDRDTGELFF; cdr3_nt: TGTGCCAGCAGCCAGAGTGACAGGGACACCGGGGAGCTGTTTTTT
clone_size: .; j_call: TRBJ2-1; d_call: TRBD2; v_call: TRBV19; cdr3_aa: CASSVAGGLRNEQFF; cdr3_nt: TGTGCCAGTAGTGTAGCGGGGGGGCTTAGGAATGAGCAGTTCTTC
clone_size: .; j_call: TRBJ2-5; d_call: .; v_call: TRBV6-2/TRBV6-3; cdr3_aa: CASSPGVDETQYF; cdr3_nt: TGTGCCAGCAGCCCAGGGGTTGATGAGACCCAGTACTTC
clone_size: .; j_call: TRBJ2-1; d_call: .; v_call: TRBV7-2; cdr3_aa: CASSFEPYNEQFF; cdr3_nt: TGTGCCAGCAGCTTTGAGCCCTACAATGAGCAGTTCTTC
clone_size: .; j_call: TRBJ1-2; d_call: .; v_call: TRBV3-1/TRBV3-2; cdr3_aa: CASSQYDYGYTF; cdr3_nt: TGTGCCAGCAGCCAATATGACTATGGCTACACCTTC
clone_size: .; j_call: TRBJ1-2; d_call: .; v_call: TRBV11-3; cdr3_aa: CASSLPRSDGYTF; cdr3_nt: TGTGCCAGCAGCTTACCCCGGTCGGATGGCTACACCTTC
clone_size: .; j_call: TRBJ2-5; d_call: TRBD2; v_call: TRBV19; cdr3_aa: CASSIEGRIAGETQYF; cdr3_nt: TGTGCCAGTAGTATTGAGGGGCGGATAGCGGGAGAGACCCAGTACTTC
clone_size: few; j_call: TRBJ1-1; d_call: TRBD1; v_call: TRBV9; cdr3_aa: CASSFGTVNTEAFF; cdr3_nt: TGTGCCAGCAGCTTTGGGACAGTGAACACTGAAGCTTTCTTT
clone_size: .; j_call: TRBJ1-5; d_call: .; v_call: TRBV28; cdr3_aa: CASSLGPLRGNQPQHF; cdr3_nt: TGTGCCAGCAGTTTAGGGCCCTTGAGGGGCAATCAGCCCCAGCATTTT
clone_size: .; j_call: TRBJ1-5; d_call: .; v_call: TRBV4-1; cdr3_aa: CASSRDSRVDFPQHF; cdr3_nt: TGCGCCAGCAGCCGTGACTCGAGGGTCGATTTTCCCCAGCATTTT
clone_size: .; j_call: TRBJ2-5; d_call: .; v_call: TRBV5-1; cdr3_aa: CASSLAGLSGGETQYF; cdr3_nt: TGCGCCAGCAGCTTGGCCGGCCTCTCAGGGGGGGAGACCCAGTACTTC
clone_size: .; j_call: TRBJ1-1; d_call: .; v_call: TRBV7-3; cdr3_aa: CASSLQVNTEAFF; cdr3_nt: TGTGCCAGCAGCTTACAGGTGAACACTGAAGCTTTCTTT
clone_size: few; j_call: TRBJ1-2; d_call: .; v_call: TRBV29-1; cdr3_aa: CSVETGGYTF; cdr3_nt: TGCAGCGTTGAAACCGGTGGCTACACCTTC
clone_size: .; j_call: TRBJ1-1; d_call: .; v_call: TRBV20-1; cdr3_aa: CSASGRNTEAFF; cdr3_nt: TGCAGTGCTAGTGGTCGGAACACTGAAGCTTTCTTT
clone_size: .; j_call: TRBJ2-1; d_call: TRBD2; v_call: TRBV18; cdr3_aa: CASSPPAGGPFNEQFF; cdr3_nt: TGTGCCAGCTCACCACCGGCGGGGGGACCCTTCAATGAGCAGTTCTTC
clone_size: .; j_call: TRBJ2-3; d_call: TRBD2; v_call: TRBV4-3; cdr3_aa: CASSQVAGESTDTQYF; cdr3_nt: TGCGCCAGCAGCCAGGTAGCGGGGGAGAGCACAGATACGCAGTATTTT
clone_size: .; j_call: TRBJ2-3; d_call: TRBD2; v_call: TRBV13; cdr3_aa: CASSLGLALTDTQYF; cdr3_nt: TGTGCCAGCAGCTTGGGACTAGCGCTCACAGATACGCAGTATTTT
clone_size: .; j_call: TRBJ2-3; d_call: .; v_call: TRBV6-5; cdr3_aa: CASSYSIGVTDTQYF; cdr3_nt: TGTGCCAGCAGTTACTCGATCGGGGTCACAGATACGCAGTATTTT